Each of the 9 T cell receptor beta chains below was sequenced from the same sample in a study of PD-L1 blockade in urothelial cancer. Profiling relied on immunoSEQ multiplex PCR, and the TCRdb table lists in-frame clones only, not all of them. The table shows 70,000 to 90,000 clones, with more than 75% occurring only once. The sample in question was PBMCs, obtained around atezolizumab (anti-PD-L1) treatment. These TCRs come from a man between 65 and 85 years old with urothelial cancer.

CDR3 region: CASMETGISNEQFF. In nucleotides, the CDR3 is TGTGCCAGTATGGAGACAGGGATATCAAATGAGCAGTTCTTC. The V call is TRBV19, the J call TRBJ2-1, with 7 bases identical to TRBD1. The CDR3 length is 14 residues. V gave up 7 bases and J gave up 7 bases; unmatched junction bases: 10. Germline V gives CDR1 LNHDA, CDR2 SQIVND (reference sequence). Together with reference TRBV19 and TRBJ2-1, the CDR3 gives the full variable domain: DGGITQSPKYLFRKEGQNVTLSCEQNLNHDAMYWYRQDPGQGLRLIYYSQIVNDFQKGDIAEGYSVSREKKESFPLTVTSAQKNPTAFYLCASMETGISNEQFFGPGTRLTVL.

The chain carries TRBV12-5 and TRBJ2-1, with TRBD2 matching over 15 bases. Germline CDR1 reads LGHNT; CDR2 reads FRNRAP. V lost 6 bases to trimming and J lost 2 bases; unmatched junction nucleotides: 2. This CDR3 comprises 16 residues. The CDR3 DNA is TGTGCTAGTGGGCGGACTAGCGGGGGGGCCTACAATGAGCAGTTCTTC. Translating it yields CASGRTSGGAYNEQFF.

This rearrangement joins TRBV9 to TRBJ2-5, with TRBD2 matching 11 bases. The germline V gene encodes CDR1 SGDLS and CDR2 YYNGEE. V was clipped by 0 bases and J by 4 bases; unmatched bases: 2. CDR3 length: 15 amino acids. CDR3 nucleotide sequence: TGTGCCAGCAGCGTAGGGACTAGCGGGTCAGAGACCCAGTACTTC. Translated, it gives CASSVGTSGSETQYF.

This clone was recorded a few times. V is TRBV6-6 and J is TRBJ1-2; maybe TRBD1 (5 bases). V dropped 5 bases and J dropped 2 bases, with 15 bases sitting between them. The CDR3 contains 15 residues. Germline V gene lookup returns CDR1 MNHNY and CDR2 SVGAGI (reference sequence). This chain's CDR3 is CASSQVAGLNYGYTF. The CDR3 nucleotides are TGTGCCAGCAGTCAGGTCGCGGGGCTCAACTATGGCTACACCTTC.

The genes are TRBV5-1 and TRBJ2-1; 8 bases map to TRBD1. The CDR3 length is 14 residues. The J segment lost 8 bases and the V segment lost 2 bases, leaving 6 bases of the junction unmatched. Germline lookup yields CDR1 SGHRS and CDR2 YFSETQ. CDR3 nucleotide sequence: TGCGCCAGCAGCTTCTTGACAGGGGAGGATGAGCAGTTCTTC. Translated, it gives CASSFLTGEDEQFF. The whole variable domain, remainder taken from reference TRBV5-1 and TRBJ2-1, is KAGVTQTPRYLIKTRGQQVTLSCSPISGHRSVSWYQQTPGQGLQFLFEYFSETQRNKGNFPGRFSGRQFSNSRSEMNVSTLELGDSALYLCASSFLTGEDEQFFGPGTRLTVL.

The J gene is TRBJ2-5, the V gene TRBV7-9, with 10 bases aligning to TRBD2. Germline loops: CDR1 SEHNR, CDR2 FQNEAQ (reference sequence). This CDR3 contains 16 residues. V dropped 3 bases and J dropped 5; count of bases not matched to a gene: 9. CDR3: CASSLTSGSGGETQYF. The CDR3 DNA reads TGTGCCAGCAGCTTGACTAGCGGGTCTGGAGGGGAGACCCAGTACTTC.

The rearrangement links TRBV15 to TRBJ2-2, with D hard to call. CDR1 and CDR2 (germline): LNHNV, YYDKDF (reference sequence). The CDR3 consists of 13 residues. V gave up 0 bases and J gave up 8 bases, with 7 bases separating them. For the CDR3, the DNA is TGTGCCACCAGCAGAGATCCCGGGGGGGAGCTGTTTTTT. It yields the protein CATSRDPGGELFF.

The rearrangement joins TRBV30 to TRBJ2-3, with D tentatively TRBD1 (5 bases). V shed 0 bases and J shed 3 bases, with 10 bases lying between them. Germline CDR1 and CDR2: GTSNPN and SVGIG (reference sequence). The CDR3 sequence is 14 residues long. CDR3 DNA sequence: TGTGCCTGGAGTGTAGGGCAGGGAACAGATACGCAGTATTTT. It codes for CAWSVGQGTDTQYF.

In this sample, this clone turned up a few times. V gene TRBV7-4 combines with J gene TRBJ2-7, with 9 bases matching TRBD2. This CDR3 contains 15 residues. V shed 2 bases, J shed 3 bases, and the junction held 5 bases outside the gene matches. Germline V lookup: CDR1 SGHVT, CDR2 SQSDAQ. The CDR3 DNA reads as TGTGCCAGCAGCTTAAGAGCGGGAGGAATCTACGAGCAGTACTTC. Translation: CASSLRAGGIYEQYF. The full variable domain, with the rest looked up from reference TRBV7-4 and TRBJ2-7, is GAGVSQSPRYKVAKRGRDVALRCDSISGHVTLYWYRQTLGQGSEVLTYSQSDAQRDKSGRPSGRFSAERPERSVSTLKIQRTEQGDSAVYLCASSLRAGGIYEQYFGPGTRLTVT.